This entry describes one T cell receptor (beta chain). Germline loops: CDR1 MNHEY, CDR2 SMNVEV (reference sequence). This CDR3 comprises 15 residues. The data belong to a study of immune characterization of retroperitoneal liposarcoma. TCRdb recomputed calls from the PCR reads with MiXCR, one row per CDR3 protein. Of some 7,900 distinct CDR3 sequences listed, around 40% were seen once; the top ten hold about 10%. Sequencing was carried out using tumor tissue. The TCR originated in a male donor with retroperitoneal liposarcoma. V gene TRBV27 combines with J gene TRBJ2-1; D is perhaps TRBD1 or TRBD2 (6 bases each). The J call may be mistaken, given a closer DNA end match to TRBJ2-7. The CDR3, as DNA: TGTGCCAGCAGTTTAGCAACCGGGGGCGTTTACGAGCAGTACTTC. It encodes CASSLATGGVYEQYF.